A single sample gave rise to the 27 T cell receptor beta chains below, sequenced in a study of Ad26.COV2.S vaccination and SARS-CoV-2 variants. Profiling relied on immunoSEQ multiplex PCR, and the TCRdb table lists in-frame clones only, not all of them. The top ten hold 3.6% of the sample, which has 350,000 to 500,000 clones, over 75% seen once. Treatment in this sample: some 20 received Ad26.COV2.S at low or high dose, single or two shots; roughly five received placebo; per-sample allocation not given. The study sampled participants on day 63 after the first vaccine or placebo injection. The source was peripheral blood, collected in a trial of Ad26.COV2.S vaccine versus placebo. These receptors all stem from a person aged 18-65 years who received the Ad26.COV2.S COVID-19 vaccine or a placebo.

J is TRBJ1-1 and V is TRBV7-8; 8 bases line up with TRBD1. The germline V gene has CDR1 SGHVS and CDR2 FQNEAQ. This CDR3 has 15 amino acids. V lost 5 bases to trimming and J lost 1 base; unmatched junction nucleotides: 6. CDR3 nucleotides: TGTGCCAGCAGCGGAAAGGGACAGGCGAACACTGAAGCTTTCTTT. Residues: CASSGKGQANTEAFF. The full variable domain, with the rest looked up from reference TRBV7-8 and TRBJ1-1, is GAGVSQSPRYKVAKRGQDVALRCDPISGHVSLFWYQQALGQGPEFLTYFQNEAQLDKSGLPSDRFFAERPEGSVSTLKIQRTQQEDSAVYLCASSGKGQANTEAFFGQGTRLTVV.

This clone was recorded only once. This chain links TRBV7-8 with TRBJ1-3; no clear D gene. V lost 2 bases and J lost 3, with 2 bases in between. The germline gives CDR1 SGHVS, CDR2 FQNEAQ. The CDR3 contains 12 residues. The CDR3 is CASSLSGNTIYF. The DNA for the CDR3 is TGTGCCAGCAGCTTAAGTGGAAACACCATATATTTT.

V is TRBV9 and J is TRBJ2-5, with D possibly matching TRBD1 (6 bases). The CDR3 sequence is 14 residues long. CDR1 and CDR2 (germline): SGDLS, YYNGEE. V lost 0 bases and J lost 1, with 7 bases in between. CDR3 nucleotide sequence: TGTGCCAGCAGCGTAGGGACAGTCCAAGAGACCCAGTACTTC. Translating it yields CASSVGTVQETQYF. The whole variable domain, remainder taken from reference TRBV9 and TRBJ2-5, is DSGVTQTPKHLITATGQRVTLRCSPRSGDLSVYWYQQSLDQGLQFLIQYYNGEERAKGNILERFSAQQFPDLHSELNLSSLELGDSALYFCASSVGTVQETQYFGPGTRLLVL.

This chain links TRBV9 with TRBJ2-5; possible D gene TRBD2, 5 bases. The germline gives CDR1 SGDLS, CDR2 YYNGEE. V lost 0 bases and J 2 bases, leaving 11 bases between the germline ends. This CDR3 is 15 amino acids long. CDR3 amino acids: CASSVGGAAQETQYF. The DNA of the CDR3 is TGTGCCAGCAGCGTAGGGGGAGCCGCACAAGAGACCCAGTACTTC.

This chain uses TRBV5-5 with TRBJ2-5, with TRBD1 as a possible D gene (5 bases). This CDR3 region has 18 residues. Germline-derived CDR1 and CDR2 are SGHKS and YYEKEE (reference sequence). Trimming took off 3 bases at V and 2 bases at J, with 23 bases between the two ends. In DNA, the CDR3 is TGTGCCAGCAGCTCCCTGGGGCGCGTCCAAAGGGCTCAAGAGACCCAGTACTTC. Protein sequence: CASSSLGRVQRAQETQYF.

The table lists this clone with a few counts. V gene TRBV28 combines with J gene TRBJ2-2; no clear D gene. CDR1 is MDHEN and CDR2 is SYDVKM in the germline V gene. The V gene lost 7 bases and the J gene lost 0 bases, with 6 bases spanning the gap. The CDR3 loop spans 13 amino acids. CDR3 residues: CASITPNTGELFF. The CDR3 DNA follows: TGTGCCAGCATTACACCGAACACCGGGGAGCTGTTTTTT.

The V and J genes are TRBV4-2 and TRBJ2-3; D not certain. V shed 1 base and J shed 5 bases, with 7 bases lying between them. Per the germline V gene, CDR1 is LGHNA and CDR2 is YNFKEQ. The CDR3 has 13 amino acids. CDR3 residues: CASSQGSEDTQYF. CDR3 coding DNA: TGTGCCAGCAGCCAAGGATCTGAAGATACGCAGTATTTT.

The chain employs TRBV11-3 and TRBJ2-5; D is unclear. This CDR3 spans 14 amino acids. The V and J ends lost 1 base and 1 base respectively, with 7 bases between them. CDR1 is SGHNT and CDR2 is YENEEA in the germline V gene. The CDR3 coding sequence is TGTGCCAGCAGCTTAGGGCGCCTCCAAGAGACCCAGTACTTC. Amino acids: CASSLGRLQETQYF.

The rearrangement uses TRBV3-1 (or the pseudogene TRBV3-2) and TRBJ1-4; D is unresolved. The CDR3 extends over 12 amino acids. V lost 1 base to trimming and J lost 13 bases, with 10 bases between them. In germline, CDR1 is LGHDT, CDR2 YNNKEL (reference sequence). The DNA for the CDR3 is TGTGCCAGCAGCCAAGTTGCCCGCCGACTGTTTTTT. Translated: CASSQVARRLFF.

The V and J genes are TRBV7-2 and TRBJ1-5; 11 bases match TRBD1. Germline V gene sequence: CDR1 SGHTA, CDR2 FQGNSA. The CDR3 consists of 14 residues. Trimming cost V 5 bases and J 9 bases; bases outside gene matches: 6. CDR3 amino acids: CASSPGQGAGPQHF. CDR3 in DNA: TGTGCCAGCAGCCCAGGACAGGGGGCCGGGCCCCAGCATTTT. The variable domain in full, completed from reference TRBV7-2 and TRBJ1-5, reads GAGVSQSPSNKVTEKGKDVELRCDPISGHTALYWYRQSLGQGLEFLIYFQGNSAPDKSGLPSDRFSAERTGGSVSTLTIQRTQQEDSAVYLCASSPGQGAGPQHFGDGTRLSIL.

The chain links TRBV6-6 to TRBJ2-7; TRBD1 agrees at 8 bases. The germline CDR1 and CDR2 sequences are MNHNY and SVGAGI (reference sequence). The CDR3 has 15 residues. V dropped 6 bases and J dropped 3; count of bases not matched to a gene: 10. The CDR3 sequence: CASRATDRGYYEQYF. The CDR3 bases are TGTGCCAGCAGAGCGACCGACAGGGGCTACTACGAGCAGTACTTC.

The gene calls are TRBV24-1 and TRBJ2-5; 9 bases agree with TRBD1. The ends lost 9 bases at V and 5 bases at J; junction bases unmatched: 9. CDR3 length: 14 amino acids. Germline CDR1 reads KGHDR; CDR2 reads SFDVKD. The CDR3 loop is CATGHRGLGETQYF. The DNA of the CDR3 is TGTGCCACCGGTCACAGGGGGCTCGGGGAGACCCAGTACTTC.

The chain combines TRBV7-9 with TRBJ2-2; 9 bases map to TRBD2. The CDR3 has 16 amino acids. V lost 7 bases, J lost 3 bases, and 9 bases stayed unmatched. Germline values: CDR1 SEHNR, CDR2 FQNEAQ (reference sequence). The CDR3 loop reads CASKVGLAGYTGELFF. The CDR3 nucleotides read TGTGCCAGCAAGGTGGGGCTAGCGGGGTACACCGGGGAGCTGTTTTTT.

This sequence joins TRBV7-2 and TRBJ2-3; D uncertain. The V end was cut by 3 bases, the J end by 0 bases, with 13 bases between. The CDR3 consists of 16 residues. Per germline, CDR1 SGHTA and CDR2 FQGNSA. The CDR3 coding sequence is TGTGCCAGCAGCTTCCCCAGAGACTCTAGCACAGATACGCAGTATTTT. Its protein is CASSFPRDSSTDTQYF.

The chain has TRBV7-2 and TRBJ1-2; D ambiguous. The CDR3 totals 12 residues. Germline CDR1 and CDR2: SGHTA and FQGNSA. V lost 1 base to trimming and J lost 7 bases, with 7 bases between them. CDR3: CASSLGGVGYTF. The CDR3 region has the DNA TGTGCCAGCAGCTTAGGGGGAGTTGGCTACACCTTC.

The chain employs TRBV18 and TRBJ2-7, with D possibly TRBD1 on 6 matching bases. The CDR3 covers 13 residues. Trimming shortened V by 6 bases and J by 2 bases, and 11 bases separated the two germline ends. Per germline, CDR1 KGHSH and CDR2 LQKENI. The chain's CDR3 is CASSLDSTYEQYF. As DNA, the CDR3 is TGTGCCAGCTCCTTGGACAGCACCTACGAGCAGTACTTC.

V usage is TRBV5-4 and J usage is TRBJ1-3; D is uncertain. Germline values: CDR1 SGHNT, CDR2 YYREEE (reference sequence). V was shortened by 1 base and J by 0 bases, with 8 bases between the two germline ends. The CDR3 covers 15 residues. For the CDR3, the DNA is TGTGCCAGCAGCTTGCTCCCGGACTCTGGAAACACCATATATTTT. This codes for CASSLLPDSGNTIYF.

The chain employs TRBV19 and TRBJ1-2, with TRBD1 matching 7 bases. The germline gives CDR1 LNHDA, CDR2 SQIVND (reference sequence). The CDR3 sequence is 16 residues long. Unmatched junction bases numbered 11, after V lost 3 bases and J lost 4 bases. As DNA, the CDR3 is TGTGCCAGTAGTATTCCCCTGGACAGGCCCAGCTATGGCTACACCTTC. It codes for CASSIPLDRPSYGYTF.

V gene TRBV6-5 combines with J gene TRBJ2-1; no reliable D call. Per the germline V gene, CDR1 is MNHEY and CDR2 is SVGAGI. The V and J ends lost 7 bases and 1 base respectively, with 14 bases between them. The CDR3 contains 15 residues. As DNA, the CDR3 is TGTGCCAGCACCCAGTTATTCGGGTCCTACAATGAGCAGTTCTTC. Protein product: CASTQLFGSYNEQFF.

The CDR3 DNA is TGTGCCAGCAGCGTAGACCCGAGGCTGTTGGGCACTGAAGCTTTCTTT. It encodes CASSVDPRLLGTEAFF. The chain is built from TRBV9 and TRBJ1-1; no firm D call. Deletions cut 0 bases from V and 4 bases from J, with 16 bases between. The CDR3 is 16 residues long. The V gene's germline CDR1 is SGDLS and CDR2 YYNGEE. The variable domain in full, with the rest retrieved from reference TRBV9 and TRBJ1-1, is DSGVTQTPKHLITATGQRVTLRCSPRSGDLSVYWYQQSLDQGLQFLIQYYNGEERAKGNILERFSAQQFPDLHSELNLSSLELGDSALYFCASSVDPRLLGTEAFFGQGTRLTVV.

The CDR3 protein is CASSLPDRPNTGELFF. The CDR3 DNA reads TGTGCCAGCAGCCTTCCAGACAGGCCTAACACCGGGGAGCTGTTTTTT. The chain joins TRBV9 to TRBJ2-2, with a possible D match to TRBD1 (6 bases). CDR1 and CDR2 (germline): SGDLS, YYNGEE. Between the trimmed V and J ends, which lost 4 bases and 2 bases, there was a span of 15 bases. This CDR3 spans 16 amino acids.

The CDR3 DNA is TGTGCCAGCACCAACCCGGCTAGCGGGGCCTACGAGCAGTACTTC. Residues: CASTNPASGAYEQYF. This chain links TRBV6-5 with TRBJ2-7, with 9 bases matching TRBD2. V lost 7 bases and J lost 2; bases outside the gene matches: 9. CDR1 and CDR2 (germline): MNHEY, SVGAGI. The CDR3 has 15 amino acids.

This chain links TRBV11-2 with TRBJ2-1; TRBD1 matches 7 bases. The CDR3 contains 15 residues. The germline V gene has CDR1 SGHAT and CDR2 FQNNGV. J lost 3 bases, V lost 3 bases, and 5 bases had no gene match. The CDR3 loop reads CASSFLRDSYNEQFF. The CDR3 DNA is TGTGCCAGCAGCTTCCTCCGGGACAGCTACAATGAGCAGTTCTTC.

This chain connects TRBV7-2 to TRBJ2-7; 8 bases agree with TRBD2. From germline, CDR1 is SGHTA and CDR2 FQGNSA. This CDR3 spans 16 amino acids. With 5 bases clipped from V and 2 bases from J, the junction kept 11 bases outside the gene matches. For the CDR3, the DNA is TGTGCCAGCAGCAGGAGAGCGGGGGAAGTGACCTACGAGCAGTACTTC. It yields the protein CASSRRAGEVTYEQYF.

The chain uses TRBV2 and TRBJ1-2, with D unresolved. Trimming cost V 1 base and J 8 bases, with 5 bases left between them. Germline CDR1 reads SNHLY; CDR2 reads FYNNEI. The CDR3 runs 11 residues. Here the CDR3 reads CASSEVSGYTF. For the CDR3, the DNA is TGTGCCAGCAGTGAAGTGAGCGGCTACACCTTC. The full variable domain, completed using reference TRBV2 and TRBJ1-2, is EPEVTQTPSHQVTQMGQEVILRCVPISNHLYFYWYRQILGQKVEFLVSFYNNEISEKSEIFDDQFSVERPDGSNFTLKIRSTKLEDSAMYFCASSEVSGYTFGSGTRLTVV.

The chain has TRBV12-3 or TRBV12-4 and TRBJ1-1; perhaps TRBD1 as D (6 bases). The V end lost 7 bases, the J end lost 8 bases, and 14 bases lay between the germline ends. This CDR3 has 12 amino acids. The CDR3 reads CASTQTDREAFF. The CDR3 nucleotides are TGTGCCAGCACTCAAACAGACAGGGAAGCTTTCTTT.

The V and J genes are TRBV6-2 or TRBV6-3 and TRBJ2-7; 8 bases align to TRBD1. This CDR3 is built from 16 residues. Germline trimming cut 1 base from V and 5 bases from J; bases unmatched to any gene: 10. Germline CDR1 reads MNHEY; CDR2 reads SVGEGT. CDR3 DNA sequence: TGTGCCAGCAGTTACTGGAAAGACAGGGGTGGCGACGAGCAGTACTTC. Protein: CASSYWKDRGGDEQYF.